This is a list of T cell receptor beta chains from one sample in a study of blood T cells in healthy people across ages. TCRdb used MiXCR to reprocess the 5' RACE reads, holding one entry per CDR3 protein. Found here are about 1,400,000 distinct CDR3 sequences, roughly 64% of them singletons; the top ten hold over 6.5%. The material sequenced was blood. The receptor set was obtained from a man younger than 35 in good health. The CDR3 runs from the conserved cysteine through the conserved F or W. The order of the fields is J gene, clone size, V gene, D gene, CDR3 DNA, CDR3 protein. A D gene is named only where the DNA matches it firmly. Where a row states a size, it is once, few, many or the class of an expanded clone; other rows omit it.

j_gene: TRBJ2-3; abundance: .; v_gene: TRBV29-1; d_gene: .; CDR3nt: TGCAGCGTTGCACACATAGGGTTTGCAGATACGCAGTATTTT; CDR3aa: CSVAHIGFADTQYF
j_gene: TRBJ2-1; abundance: .; v_gene: TRBV5-1; d_gene: .; CDR3nt: TGCGCCAGCGCTCGCCCGGGGGGCGATGAGCAGTTCTTC; CDR3aa: CASARPGGDEQFF
j_gene: TRBJ2-6; abundance: once; v_gene: TRBV27; d_gene: .; CDR3nt: TGTGCCAGCCGTAGGACACTCGCTGGGGCCAACGTCTTGACTTTC; CDR3aa: CASRRTLAGANVLTF
j_gene: TRBJ2-7; abundance: .; v_gene: TRBV20-1; d_gene: TRBD1; CDR3nt: TGCAGTGCTAGACCCGGGACAGGGATCTACGAGCAGTACTTC; CDR3aa: CSARPGTGIYEQYF
j_gene: TRBJ2-5; abundance: .; v_gene: TRBV7-9; d_gene: TRBD1; CDR3nt: TGTGCCAGCAAAACGGACAGGGTAGAGACCCAGTACTTC; CDR3aa: CASKTDRVETQYF
j_gene: TRBJ1-1; abundance: .; v_gene: TRBV29-1; d_gene: TRBD1; CDR3nt: TGCAGCGTTGAAGATCTGGACAGGGAGGACACTGAAGCTTTCTTT; CDR3aa: CSVEDLDREDTEAFF
j_gene: TRBJ1-1; abundance: .; v_gene: TRBV5-6; d_gene: TRBD1; CDR3nt: TGTGCCAGCAGCTTGGTTGGGACAGGGCTGAACACTGAAGCTTTCTTT; CDR3aa: CASSLVGTGLNTEAFF
j_gene: TRBJ2-7; abundance: .; v_gene: TRBV3-1; d_gene: TRBD2; CDR3nt: TGTGCCAGCAGCCGAATTTGGACTAGCGGGATCTCCTACGAGCAGTACTTC; CDR3aa: CASSRIWTSGISYEQYF
j_gene: TRBJ2-7; abundance: .; v_gene: TRBV4-1; d_gene: .; CDR3nt: TGCGCCAGCAGCCACCTCGGGGGCAACGAGCAGTACTTC; CDR3aa: CASSHLGGNEQYF
j_gene: TRBJ1-1; abundance: .; v_gene: TRBV20-1; d_gene: .; CDR3nt: TGCAGTGCTAGTGGTTCGAAGCCTGAAGCTTTCTTT; CDR3aa: CSASGSKPEAFF
j_gene: TRBJ2-5; abundance: .; v_gene: TRBV20-1; d_gene: .; CDR3nt: TGCAGTGCTCCGGACAGAAGTAGGTCGGAGACCCAGTACTTC; CDR3aa: CSAPDRSRSETQYF
j_gene: TRBJ1-5; abundance: .; v_gene: TRBV29-1; d_gene: .; CDR3nt: TGCAGCGTCCGGACGGGGGAATCAGGGCCCCAGCATTTT; CDR3aa: CSVRTGESGPQHF
j_gene: TRBJ2-2; abundance: .; v_gene: TRBV7-2; d_gene: .; CDR3nt: TGTACCAGCAGCCCTACTCCGAACACCGGGGAGCTGTTTTTT; CDR3aa: CTSSPTPNTGELFF
j_gene: TRBJ2-3; abundance: .; v_gene: TRBV6-2/TRBV6-3; d_gene: .; CDR3nt: TGTGCCACCCGACAGGGACTCTCGACAGATACGCAGTATTTT; CDR3aa: CATRQGLSTDTQYF
j_gene: TRBJ2-7; abundance: .; v_gene: TRBV4-2; d_gene: .; CDR3nt: TGTGCCAGCAGCCAGCCATCGGACACTGCTCGACCCTACGAGCAGTACTTC; CDR3aa: CASSQPSDTARPYEQYF
j_gene: TRBJ2-1; abundance: .; v_gene: TRBV3-1; d_gene: .; CDR3nt: TGTGCCAGCAACCCAACGCCCGGGTTGGGTGAGCAGTTCTTC; CDR3aa: CASNPTPGLGEQFF
j_gene: TRBJ1-2; abundance: .; v_gene: TRBV12-3/TRBV12-4; d_gene: TRBD1; CDR3nt: TGTGCCAGCAGTTTAGAGGGACAGGGGAGGGATGGCTACACCTTC; CDR3aa: CASSLEGQGRDGYTF
j_gene: TRBJ2-7; abundance: few; v_gene: TRBV7-2; d_gene: TRBD2; CDR3nt: TGTGCCAGCAGCTTAGATCTAGCGGGAAACCCCTACGAGCAGTACTTC; CDR3aa: CASSLDLAGNPYEQYF
j_gene: TRBJ1-2; abundance: .; v_gene: TRBV12-3/TRBV12-4; d_gene: .; CDR3nt: TGTGCCAGCAGTTTAGTTGGGGCGGATGGCTACACCTTC; CDR3aa: CASSLVGADGYTF
j_gene: TRBJ1-6; abundance: .; v_gene: TRBV20-1; d_gene: .; CDR3nt: TGCAGTGCTAGAGATCTCCATTCACCCCTCCACTTT; CDR3aa: CSARDLHSPLHF
j_gene: TRBJ2-3; abundance: few; v_gene: TRBV12-3/TRBV12-4; d_gene: .; CDR3nt: TGTGCCAGCAGTTGCCAAGCGGAACTCGAAGATACGCAGTATTTT; CDR3aa: CASSCQAELEDTQYF
j_gene: TRBJ2-1; abundance: .; v_gene: TRBV7-2; d_gene: TRBD2; CDR3nt: TGTGCCAGCAGCTTTGCTCGGGGGGGCTCCTACAATGAGCAGTTCTTC; CDR3aa: CASSFARGGSYNEQFF
j_gene: TRBJ1-5; abundance: .; v_gene: TRBV20-1; d_gene: TRBD1; CDR3nt: TGCAGTACTAGCGGGAGACAGGGGGCTTACCAGCCCCAGCATTTT; CDR3aa: CSTSGRQGAYQPQHF
j_gene: TRBJ2-7; abundance: .; v_gene: TRBV20-1; d_gene: .; CDR3nt: TGCAGTGCTAGAGATTGGAGGAGCTCCTACGAGCAGTACTTC; CDR3aa: CSARDWRSSYEQYF
j_gene: TRBJ1-1; abundance: .; v_gene: TRBV4-2; d_gene: .; CDR3nt: TGTGCCAGCAGCCAAGGCGCAGGGCTGACTGAAGCTTTCTTT; CDR3aa: CASSQGAGLTEAFF
j_gene: TRBJ2-5; abundance: .; v_gene: TRBV2; d_gene: TRBD2; CDR3nt: TGTGCCAGCAGTGAAGGGTTAGCGGGGATCCAAGAGACCCAGTACTTC; CDR3aa: CASSEGLAGIQETQYF
j_gene: TRBJ2-3; abundance: .; v_gene: TRBV27; d_gene: TRBD2; CDR3nt: TGTGCCAGCAGTTTACTCATGGCGGGGGGCACAGATACGCAGTATTTT; CDR3aa: CASSLLMAGGTDTQYF
j_gene: TRBJ2-1; abundance: .; v_gene: TRBV2; d_gene: .; CDR3nt: TGTGCCAGCCAAGTTGGGTATGAGCAGTTCTTC; CDR3aa: CASQVGYEQFF
j_gene: TRBJ2-4; abundance: .; v_gene: TRBV15; d_gene: TRBD2; CDR3nt: TGTGCCACCAGTGGGGGGCTAGCGGGAGGTTTGGGAGCCAAAAACATTCAGTACTTC; CDR3aa: CATSGGLAGGLGAKNIQYF
j_gene: TRBJ2-1; abundance: .; v_gene: TRBV5-5; d_gene: .; CDR3nt: TGTGCCAGCAGCTTGTTACAGTGGGGCGGTGAGCAGTTCTTC; CDR3aa: CASSLLQWGGEQFF
j_gene: TRBJ1-2; abundance: .; v_gene: TRBV6-5; d_gene: .; CDR3nt: TGTGCCAGCAGTTACTCTACCAGAGCCTATGGCTACACCTTC; CDR3aa: CASSYSTRAYGYTF
j_gene: TRBJ2-3; abundance: few; v_gene: TRBV28; d_gene: .; CDR3nt: TGTGCCAGCAGTTTAGGGGGACAAAGAGTCGCCTACACAGATACGCAGTATTTT; CDR3aa: CASSLGGQRVAYTDTQYF
j_gene: TRBJ2-1; abundance: .; v_gene: TRBV27; d_gene: TRBD2; CDR3nt: TGTGCCAGCAAACTTAGCGGGGGGGCGTACAATGAGCAGTTCTTC; CDR3aa: CASKLSGGAYNEQFF
j_gene: TRBJ2-7; abundance: .; v_gene: TRBV2; d_gene: TRBD2; CDR3nt: TGTGCCAGCAGTGAAGAGGGGACTAGCCCCTACAATGAGCAGTACTTC; CDR3aa: CASSEEGTSPYNEQYF
j_gene: TRBJ2-3; abundance: few; v_gene: TRBV4-1; d_gene: .; CDR3nt: TGCGCCAGCACCAGACAGCCGTCCTCGGCAGATACGCAGTATTTT; CDR3aa: CASTRQPSSADTQYF
j_gene: TRBJ2-3; abundance: .; v_gene: TRBV11-2; d_gene: .; CDR3nt: TGTGCCAGCAGCCTCCCCCCTGGAGGGGGAACGGCGGATACGCAGTATTTT; CDR3aa: CASSLPPGGGTADTQYF
j_gene: TRBJ2-5; abundance: once; v_gene: TRBV5-1; d_gene: TRBD1; CDR3nt: TGCGCCAGCACCGACAGGGATCAAGAGACCCAGTACTTC; CDR3aa: CASTDRDQETQYF
j_gene: TRBJ2-5; abundance: few; v_gene: TRBV4-1; d_gene: .; CDR3nt: TGCGCCAGCAGCCTCCGTATAGCGGTCCAAGAGACCCAGTACTTC; CDR3aa: CASSLRIAVQETQYF
j_gene: TRBJ2-7; abundance: .; v_gene: TRBV15; d_gene: .; CDR3nt: TGTGCCACCAGCAGAGATTTGTCGAAACGACTTCCCTCTTTGTATGGCGAGCAGTACTTC; CDR3aa: CATSRDLSKRLPSLYGEQYF
j_gene: TRBJ2-1; abundance: .; v_gene: TRBV5-1; d_gene: .; CDR3nt: TGCGCCAGCAGCATGGGGAGAGGGAGCTCCTACAATGAGCAGTTCTTC; CDR3aa: CASSMGRGSSYNEQFF